This T cell receptor (beta chain) was sequenced in a study of shared clonotypes between healthy human individuals. The split of CD4+ cells yielded CD45RA+ naive and CD45RA-negative memory subsets. The trim removed 0 bases at V and 3 bases at J, leaving 1 base unmatched. CDR3 size: 15 residues. Germline CDR1 reads KGHSH; CDR2 reads LQKENI. Over several immunoSEQ plates, each subset's genomic DNA was distributed in even portions. Libraries were prepared by immunoSEQ multiplex PCR; TCRdb keeps only in-frame clonotypes and omits some of them. Of hundreds of thousands of clones in the sample, 74% were seen once. This clone was found once.

This receptor was identified in a woman aged 25 to 45 in good health. The genes are TRBV18 and TRBJ2-1, with 8 nucleotides matching TRBD2. Sequenced sample: memory CD4+ T cells sorted from blood. As for subset: CD45RA-negative fraction. Written as DNA, the CDR3 is TGTGCCAGCTCACCACCTAGCGGGAACTACAATGAGCAGTTCTTC. Amino acid sequence: CASSPPSGNYNEQFF.